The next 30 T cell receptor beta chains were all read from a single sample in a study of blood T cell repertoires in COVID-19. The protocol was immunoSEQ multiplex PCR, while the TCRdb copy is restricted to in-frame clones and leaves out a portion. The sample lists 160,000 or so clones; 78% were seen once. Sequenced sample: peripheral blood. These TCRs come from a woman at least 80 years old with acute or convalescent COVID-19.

In nucleotides, the CDR3 is TGTGCCAGCAGTGAGGGGACAGGGGGACCAAACGAGCAGTACTTC. This codes for CASSEGTGGPNEQYF. V and J are TRBV2 and TRBJ2-7, with 11 nucleotides matching TRBD1. The germline V gene encodes CDR1 SNHLY and CDR2 FYNNEI. V shed 3 bases and J 5 bases; nucleotides not matched to a gene: 6. The CDR3 has 15 residues.

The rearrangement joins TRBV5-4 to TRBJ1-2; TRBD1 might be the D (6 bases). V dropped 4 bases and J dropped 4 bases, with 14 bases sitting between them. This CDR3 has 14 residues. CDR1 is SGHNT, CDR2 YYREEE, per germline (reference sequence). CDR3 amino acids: CASSKGDTPYGYTF. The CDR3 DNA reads TGTGCCAGCAGCAAGGGGGATACCCCCTATGGCTACACCTTC.

The CDR3 region is CASSQGQYEEAFF. For the CDR3, the DNA is TGTGCCAGCTCACAGGGACAGTATGAGGAAGCTTTCTTT. The rearrangement joins TRBV18 to TRBJ1-1, with TRBD1 matching 7 bases. V gave up 4 bases and J gave up 8 bases; unmatched junction bases: 7. Germline V gives CDR1 KGHSH, CDR2 LQKENI. The CDR3 runs to 13 residues.

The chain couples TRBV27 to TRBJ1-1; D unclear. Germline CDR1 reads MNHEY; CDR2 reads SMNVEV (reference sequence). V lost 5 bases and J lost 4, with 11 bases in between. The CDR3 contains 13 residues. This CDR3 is CASSPRESTEAFF. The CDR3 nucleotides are TGTGCCAGCAGTCCTCGGGAGAGCACTGAAGCTTTCTTT.

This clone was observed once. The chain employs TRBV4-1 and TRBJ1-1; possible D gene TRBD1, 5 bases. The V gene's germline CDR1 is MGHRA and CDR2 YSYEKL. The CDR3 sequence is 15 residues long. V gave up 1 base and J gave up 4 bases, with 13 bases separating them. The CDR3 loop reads CASSQVGGRGTEAFF. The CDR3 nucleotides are TGCGCCAGCAGCCAAGTGGGGGGGAGGGGCACTGAAGCTTTCTTT.

The CDR3, as DNA: TGTGCCAGCAAACCGGGGGACGGTGGCCCTGAAGCTTTCTTT. This sequence encodes CASKPGDGGPEAFF. The rearrangement joins TRBV6-6 to TRBJ1-1, with a possible D match to TRBD1 (5 bases). The germline V gene encodes CDR1 MNHNY and CDR2 SVGAGI (reference sequence). V shed 7 bases and J shed 6 bases, with 18 bases lying between them. The CDR3 consists of 14 residues.

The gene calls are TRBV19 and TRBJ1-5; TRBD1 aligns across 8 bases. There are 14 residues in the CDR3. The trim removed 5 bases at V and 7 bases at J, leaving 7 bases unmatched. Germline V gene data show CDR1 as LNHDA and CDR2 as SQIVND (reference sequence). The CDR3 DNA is TGTGCCAGTAGTCGCGGACAGGGAGGCCAGCCCCAGCATTTT. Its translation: CASSRGQGGQPQHF.

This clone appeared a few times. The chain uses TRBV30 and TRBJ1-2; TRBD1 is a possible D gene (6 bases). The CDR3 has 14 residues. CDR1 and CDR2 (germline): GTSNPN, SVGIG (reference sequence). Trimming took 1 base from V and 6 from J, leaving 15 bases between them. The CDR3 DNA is TGTGCCTGGAGTGCTTTACAGGGAAGGGATGGCTACACCTTC. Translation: CAWSALQGRDGYTF.

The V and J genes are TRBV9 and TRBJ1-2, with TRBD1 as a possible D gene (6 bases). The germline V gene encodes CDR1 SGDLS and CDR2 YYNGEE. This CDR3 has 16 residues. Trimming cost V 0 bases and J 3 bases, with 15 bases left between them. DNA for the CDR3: TGTGCCAGCAGCGTAGGTAGGAACAGGGATTACTATGGCTACACCTTC. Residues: CASSVGRNRDYYGYTF. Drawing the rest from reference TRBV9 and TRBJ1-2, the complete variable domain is DSGVTQTPKHLITATGQRVTLRCSPRSGDLSVYWYQQSLDQGLQFLIQYYNGEERAKGNILERFSAQQFPDLHSELNLSSLELGDSALYFCASSVGRNRDYYGYTFGSGTRLTVV.

The chain's CDR3 is CASSSTAYNSPLHF. CDR3 DNA: TGTGCCAGCAGTTCGACAGCCTATAATTCACCCCTCCACTTT. The chain employs TRBV2 and TRBJ1-6; TRBD1 is a possible D gene (5 bases). V lost 5 bases and J 2 bases, leaving 7 bases between the germline ends. Germline CDR1 reads SNHLY; CDR2 reads FYNNEI. This CDR3 comprises 14 residues.

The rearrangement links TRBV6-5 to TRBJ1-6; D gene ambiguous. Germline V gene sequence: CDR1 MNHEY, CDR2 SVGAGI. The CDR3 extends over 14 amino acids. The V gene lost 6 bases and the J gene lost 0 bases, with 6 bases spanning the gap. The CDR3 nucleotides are TGTGCCAGCAGCGGACTCTCCTATAATTCACCCCTCCACTTT. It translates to CASSGLSYNSPLHF.

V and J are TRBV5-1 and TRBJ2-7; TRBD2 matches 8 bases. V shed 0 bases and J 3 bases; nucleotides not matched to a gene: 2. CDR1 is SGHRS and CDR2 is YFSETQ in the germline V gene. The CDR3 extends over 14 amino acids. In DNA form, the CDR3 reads TGCGCCAGCAGCTTGGGCGGGAGGATCTACGAGCAGTACTTC. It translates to CASSLGGRIYEQYF.

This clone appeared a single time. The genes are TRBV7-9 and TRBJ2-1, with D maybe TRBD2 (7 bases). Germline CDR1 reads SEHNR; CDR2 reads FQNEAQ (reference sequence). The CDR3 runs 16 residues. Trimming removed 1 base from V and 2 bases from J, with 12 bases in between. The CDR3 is CASSLVRGPTYNEQFF. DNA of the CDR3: TGTGCCAGCAGCTTAGTGCGGGGGCCGACCTACAATGAGCAGTTCTTC.

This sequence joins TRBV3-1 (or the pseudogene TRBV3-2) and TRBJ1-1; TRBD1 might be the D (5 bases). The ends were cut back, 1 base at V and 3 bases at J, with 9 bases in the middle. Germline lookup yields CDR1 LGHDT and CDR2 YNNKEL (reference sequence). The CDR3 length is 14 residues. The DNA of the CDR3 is TGTGCCAGCAGCCAAGGTTTCAGGGACACTGAAGCTTTCTTT. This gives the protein CASSQGFRDTEAFF.

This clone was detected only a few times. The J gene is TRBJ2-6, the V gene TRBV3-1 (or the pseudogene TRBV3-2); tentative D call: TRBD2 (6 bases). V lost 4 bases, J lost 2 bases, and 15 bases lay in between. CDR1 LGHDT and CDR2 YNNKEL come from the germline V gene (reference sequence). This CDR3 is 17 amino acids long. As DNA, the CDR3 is TGTGCCAGCAGCCGGGGGGAGTGGGAACCTGGGGCCAACGTCCTGACTTTC. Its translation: CASSRGEWEPGANVLTF.

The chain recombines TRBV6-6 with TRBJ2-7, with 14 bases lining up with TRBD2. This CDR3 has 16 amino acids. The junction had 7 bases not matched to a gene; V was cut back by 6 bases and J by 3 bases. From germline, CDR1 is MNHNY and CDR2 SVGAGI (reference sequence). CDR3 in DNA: TGTGCCAGCAGCCTCGCCGGGACTAGCGGGAGCTACGAGCAGTACTTC. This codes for CASSLAGTSGSYEQYF.

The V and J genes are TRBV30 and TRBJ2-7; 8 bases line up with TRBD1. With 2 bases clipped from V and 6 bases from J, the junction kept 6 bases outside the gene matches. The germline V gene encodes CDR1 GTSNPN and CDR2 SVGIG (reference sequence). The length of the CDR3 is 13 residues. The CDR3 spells CAWSSGGQGEQYF. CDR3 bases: TGTGCCTGGAGTTCAGGGGGCCAAGGCGAGCAGTACTTC.

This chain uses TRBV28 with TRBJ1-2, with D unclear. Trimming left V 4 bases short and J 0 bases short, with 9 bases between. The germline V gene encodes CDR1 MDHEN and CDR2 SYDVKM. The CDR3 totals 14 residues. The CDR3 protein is CASSSPPANYGYTF. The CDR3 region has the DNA TGTGCCAGCAGTTCCCCCCCAGCTAACTATGGCTACACCTTC.

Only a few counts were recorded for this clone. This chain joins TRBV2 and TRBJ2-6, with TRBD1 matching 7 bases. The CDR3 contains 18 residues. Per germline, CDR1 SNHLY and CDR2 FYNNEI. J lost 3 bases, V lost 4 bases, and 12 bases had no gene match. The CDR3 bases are TGTGCCAGCAGTGCAAGGGCAGGGGGTTCCAGTGGGGCCAACGTCCTGACTTTC. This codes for CASSARAGGSSGANVLTF.

The DNA of the CDR3 is TGTGCCAGCAGTGAAACCCAGGGATATGGCTACACCTTC. Residues: CASSETQGYGYTF. The gene calls are TRBV2 and TRBJ1-2, with D possibly matching TRBD1 (5 bases). Germline values: CDR1 SNHLY, CDR2 FYNNEI. The CDR3 consists of 13 residues. Between the trimmed V and J ends, which lost 2 bases and 5 bases, there was a span of 9 bases. The variable domain in full, completed from reference TRBV2 and TRBJ1-2, reads EPEVTQTPSHQVTQMGQEVILRCVPISNHLYFYWYRQILGQKVEFLVSFYNNEISEKSEIFDDQFSVERPDGSNFTLKIRSTKLEDSAMYFCASSETQGYGYTFGSGTRLTVV.

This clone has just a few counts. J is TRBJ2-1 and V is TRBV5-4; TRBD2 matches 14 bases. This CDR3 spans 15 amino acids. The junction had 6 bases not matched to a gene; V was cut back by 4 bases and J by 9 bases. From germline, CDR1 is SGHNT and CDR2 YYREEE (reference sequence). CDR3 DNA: TGTGCCAGCAGCATGGGACTAGCGGGAGTTGGTGAGCAGTTCTTC. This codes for CASSMGLAGVGEQFF.

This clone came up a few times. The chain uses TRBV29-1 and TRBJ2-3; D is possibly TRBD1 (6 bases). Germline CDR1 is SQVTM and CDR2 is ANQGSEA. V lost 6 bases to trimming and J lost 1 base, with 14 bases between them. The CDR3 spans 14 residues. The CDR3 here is CSVGAIRGTDTQYF. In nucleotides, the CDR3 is TGCAGCGTGGGGGCGATCCGCGGCACAGATACGCAGTATTTT.

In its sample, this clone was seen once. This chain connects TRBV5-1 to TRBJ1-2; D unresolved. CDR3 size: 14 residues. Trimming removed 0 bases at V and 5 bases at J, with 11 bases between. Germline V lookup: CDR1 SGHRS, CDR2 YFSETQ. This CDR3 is CASSLGGFGYGYTF. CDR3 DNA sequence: TGCGCCAGCAGCTTGGGAGGGTTCGGGTATGGCTACACCTTC.

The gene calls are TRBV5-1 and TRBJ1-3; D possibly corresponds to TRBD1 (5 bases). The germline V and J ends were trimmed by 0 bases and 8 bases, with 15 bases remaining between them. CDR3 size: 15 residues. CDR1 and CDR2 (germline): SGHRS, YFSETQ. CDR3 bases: TGCGCCAGCAGCTTGGGGGGCCAGTCGGGTGACACCATATATTTT. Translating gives CASSLGGQSGDTIYF.

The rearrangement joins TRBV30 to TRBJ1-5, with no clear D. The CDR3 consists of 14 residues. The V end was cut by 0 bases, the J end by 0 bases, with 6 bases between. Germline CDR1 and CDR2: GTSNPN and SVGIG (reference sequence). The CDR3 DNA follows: TGTGCCTGGAGTGTACTGAATAGCAATCAGCCCCAGCATTTT. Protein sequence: CAWSVLNSNQPQHF.

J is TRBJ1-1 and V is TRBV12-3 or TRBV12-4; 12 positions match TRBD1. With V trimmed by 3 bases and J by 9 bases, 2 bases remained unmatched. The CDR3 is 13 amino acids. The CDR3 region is CASSFGTGGKAFF. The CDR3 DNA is TGTGCCAGCAGTTTCGGGACAGGGGGCAAAGCTTTCTTT.

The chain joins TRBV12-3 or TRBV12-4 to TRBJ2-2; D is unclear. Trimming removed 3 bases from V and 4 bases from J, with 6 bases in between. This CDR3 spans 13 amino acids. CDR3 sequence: CASSFRATGELFF. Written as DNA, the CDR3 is TGTGCCAGCAGTTTTAGAGCCACCGGGGAGCTGTTTTTT.

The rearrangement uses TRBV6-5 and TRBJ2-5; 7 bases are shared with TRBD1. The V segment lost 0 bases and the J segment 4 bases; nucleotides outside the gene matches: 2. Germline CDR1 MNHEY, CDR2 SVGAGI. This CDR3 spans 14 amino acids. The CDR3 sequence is CASSYSTGVETQYF. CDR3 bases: TGTGCCAGCAGTTACTCCACAGGGGTAGAGACCCAGTACTTC.

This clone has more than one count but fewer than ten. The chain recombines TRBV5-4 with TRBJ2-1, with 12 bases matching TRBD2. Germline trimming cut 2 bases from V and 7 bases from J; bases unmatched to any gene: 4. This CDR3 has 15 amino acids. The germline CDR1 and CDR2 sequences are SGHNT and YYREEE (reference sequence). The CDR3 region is CASSFQLAGGNEQFF. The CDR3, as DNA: TGTGCCAGCAGCTTCCAACTAGCGGGGGGTAATGAGCAGTTCTTC.

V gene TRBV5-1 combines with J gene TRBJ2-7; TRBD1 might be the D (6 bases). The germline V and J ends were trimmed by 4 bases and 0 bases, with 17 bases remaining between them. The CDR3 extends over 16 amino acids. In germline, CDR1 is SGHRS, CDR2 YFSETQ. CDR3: CASSPGTRYLSYEQYF. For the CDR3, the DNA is TGCGCCAGCAGCCCCGGGACACGGTACCTCTCCTACGAGCAGTACTTC.